Shown below are 2 T cell receptor beta chains from a single sample sequenced in a study of blood T cell repertoires in COVID-19. Generated by immunoSEQ multiplex PCR, the TCRdb table keeps only in-frame clones and is missing some. The profile shows approximately 88,000 clones, around nine tenths of them singletons. The sample comprised peripheral blood. The receptors originated from a woman in her 50s in a cohort sampled during active COVID-19.

The genes are TRBV28 and TRBJ2-1, with 9 bases fitting TRBD2. CDR1 and CDR2 (germline): MDHEN, SYDVKM. CDR3 size: 14 residues. J lost 3 bases, V lost 7 bases, and 4 bases had no gene match. Here the CDR3 DNA reads TGTGCCAGCACTCTAGCGGGAAACTACAATGAGCAGTTCTTC. It translates to CASTLAGNYNEQFF.

V is TRBV11-3 and J is TRBJ1-1; TRBD1 agrees at 12 bases. This CDR3 is 16 amino acids long. Losses at the gene ends were 2 bases for V and 5 bases for J; bases not matched to a gene: 6. Germline lookup yields CDR1 SGHNT and CDR2 YENEEA. The CDR3 protein is CASSLNLGQGATEAFF. The CDR3 DNA is TGTGCCAGCAGCTTAAATCTGGGACAGGGGGCAACTGAAGCTTTCTTT.